This T cell receptor (beta chain) was recorded in a study of Tregs in tolerant kidney transplant recipients. The CDR3 totals 13 residues. CDR1 SNHLY and CDR2 FYNNEI come from the germline V gene. J lost 10 bases, V lost 7 bases, and 6 bases had no gene match. Assay used: immunoSEQ multiplex PCR; TCRdb lists only in-frame clones, some missing. Of roughly 250,000 clones listed, about four fifths were seen once; the top ten hold 0.55% to 0.65%. The TCR sequence derives from a human donor in good health. The sequenced material came from CD4+ T cells from blood. The rearrangement uses TRBV2 and TRBJ1-6, with 8 bases aligning to TRBD1. In DNA, the CDR3 is TGTGCCAGCAAGACAGGGGAATTGTCACCCCTCCACTTT. Translated: CASKTGELSPLHF.